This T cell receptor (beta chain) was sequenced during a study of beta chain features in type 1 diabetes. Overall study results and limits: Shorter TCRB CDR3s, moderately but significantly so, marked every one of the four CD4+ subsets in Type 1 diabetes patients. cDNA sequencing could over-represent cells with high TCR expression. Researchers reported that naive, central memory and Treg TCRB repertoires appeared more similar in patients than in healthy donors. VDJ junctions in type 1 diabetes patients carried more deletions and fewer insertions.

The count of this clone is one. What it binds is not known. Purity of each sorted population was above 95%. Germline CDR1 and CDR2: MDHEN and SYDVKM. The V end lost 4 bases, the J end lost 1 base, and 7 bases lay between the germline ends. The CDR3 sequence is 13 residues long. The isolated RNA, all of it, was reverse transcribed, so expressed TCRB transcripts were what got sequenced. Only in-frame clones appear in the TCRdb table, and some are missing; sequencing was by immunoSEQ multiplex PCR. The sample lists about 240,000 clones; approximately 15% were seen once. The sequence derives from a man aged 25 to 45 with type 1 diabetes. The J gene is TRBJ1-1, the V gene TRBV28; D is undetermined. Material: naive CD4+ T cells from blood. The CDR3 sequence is CASSSHTNTEAFF. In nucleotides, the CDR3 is TGTGCCAGCAGTTCACACACGAACACTGAAGCTTTCTTT.